These 22 T cell receptor beta chains came from one sample sequenced in a study of T cell repertoires in cytomegalovirus infection. No cognate antigen is known for these TCRs. A single record per CDR3 protein comes from TCRdb applying MiXCR to the reads. This sample has about 480,000 distinct CDR3 sequences, with around 30% found just once. Sample: cultured PBMCs, taken from culture after CMV antigen stimulation. The receptors here all came from a human donor in good health (CMV status not recorded). Some clones in this sample may be carry-over from other donors' samples.

This clonotype was recorded a few times. The chain is built from TRBV11-2 and TRBJ2-1; TRBD2 matches at 14 bases. J was trimmed by 8 bases and V by 2 bases; bases with no gene match: 5. Germline-derived CDR1 and CDR2 are SGHAT and FQNNGV. This CDR3 region has 16 residues. CDR3: CASSLSSGLAGDEQFF. CDR3 bases: TGTGCCAGCAGCTTATCCTCGGGACTAGCGGGAGATGAGCAGTTCTTC.

This clonotype has just a few counts. The V gene is TRBV28, the J gene TRBJ1-1; a possible D gene is TRBD1 (5 bases). Germline CDR1 MDHEN, CDR2 SYDVKM. Trimming pared 5 bases from V and 5 bases from J, leaving 18 bases between. This CDR3 spans 15 amino acids. This CDR3 is CASSERGGGGTEAFF. CDR3 in DNA: TGTGCCAGCAGTGAACGAGGTGGGGGGGGAACTGAAGCTTTCTTT. Looking up the rest from reference TRBV28 and TRBJ1-1 gives the full variable domain: DVKVTQSSRYLVKRTGEKVFLECVQDMDHENMFWYRQDPGLGLRLIYFSYDVKMKEKGDIPEGYSVSREKKERFSLILESASTNQTSMYLCASSERGGGGTEAFFGQGTRLTVV.

The table lists this clonotype with a few counts. The chain joins TRBV27 to TRBJ1-1; D unresolved. This CDR3 region has 12 residues. Trimming took off 4 bases at V and 11 bases at J, with 14 bases between the two ends. CDR1 and CDR2 from the germline V gene are MNHEY and SMNVEV (reference sequence). The CDR3 sequence: CASSSTDRRAFF. The CDR3 DNA sequence: TGTGCCAGCAGTTCTACGGACCGCAGGGCTTTCTTT.

The chain couples TRBV7-6 to TRBJ2-3, with D perhaps matching TRBD2 (5 bases). V was pared by 5 bases and J by 6 bases, with 18 bases between. CDR1 is SGHVS and CDR2 is FNYEAQ in the germline V gene. CDR3 size: 15 residues. CDR3 in amino acids: CASSLRGGASDTQYF. In DNA form, the CDR3 reads TGTGCCAGCAGCCTAAGAGGAGGAGCATCGGATACGCAGTATTTT.

This chain uses TRBV28 with TRBJ2-2, with TRBD2 identical over 9 bases. V lost 2 bases, J lost 7 bases, and 5 bases stayed unmatched. Germline V gene sequence: CDR1 MDHEN, CDR2 SYDVKM. This CDR3 contains 15 residues. CDR3 sequence (DNA): TGTGCCAGCAGTTTAGCGGGAGGGCCCCACGGGGAGCTGTTTTTT. Its protein product is CASSLAGGPHGELFF. The complete variable domain, with remaining parts taken from reference TRBV28 and TRBJ2-2, reads DVKVTQSSRYLVKRTGEKVFLECVQDMDHENMFWYRQDPGLGLRLIYFSYDVKMKEKGDIPEGYSVSREKKERFSLILESASTNQTSMYLCASSLAGGPHGELFFGEGSRLTVL.

This clonotype was recorded once. The V and J genes are TRBV4-3 and TRBJ2-2; D might be TRBD1 or TRBD2, each matching 5 bases. Germline CDR1 and CDR2: LGHNA and YSLEER. The CDR3 sequence is 17 residues long. V was pared by 3 bases and J by 5 bases, with 19 bases between. CDR3 DNA: TGCGCCAGCAGCCACGAGGGACCGGGGCGAACGACCGGGGAGCTGTTTTTT. This sequence encodes CASSHEGPGRTTGELFF.

This clonotype occurred many times. The chain employs TRBV7-2 and TRBJ1-1; 8 bases line up with TRBD1. Germline trimming cut 3 bases from V and 5 bases from J; bases unmatched to any gene: 5. From germline, CDR1 is SGHTA and CDR2 FQGNSA. This CDR3 contains 14 residues. CDR3: CASSFSGQGTEAFF. The CDR3 DNA follows: TGTGCCAGCAGCTTCTCCGGACAGGGAACTGAAGCTTTCTTT.

In this sample, this clonotype turned up a few times. This chain connects TRBV6-6 to TRBJ1-5; D is undetermined. From germline, CDR1 is MNHNY and CDR2 SVGAGI (reference sequence). Trimming pared 6 bases from V and 1 base from J, leaving 10 bases between. This CDR3 has 14 residues. CDR3 DNA sequence: TGTGCCAGCAGCGACACAGCGAGCAATCAGCCCCAGCATTTT. This sequence encodes CASSDTASNQPQHF.

In its sample, this clonotype was seen a few times. DNA of the CDR3: TGTGCCAGTAGTATTACCGGACAGGGGACGCATTCTCAGCCCCAGCATTTT. It codes for CASSITGQGTHSQPQHF. This rearrangement joins TRBV19 to TRBJ1-5, with 9 positions matching TRBD1. The trim removed 3 bases at V and 6 bases at J, leaving 12 bases unmatched. The CDR3 has 17 amino acids. The germline V gene encodes CDR1 LNHDA and CDR2 SQIVND (reference sequence).

The chain links TRBV27 to TRBJ1-1, with D perhaps TRBD1 (5 bases). CDR3 length: 13 residues. The germline V gene has CDR1 MNHEY and CDR2 SMNVEV (reference sequence). With 5 bases removed from V and 3 bases from J, the gap between germline ends came to 10 bases. CDR3 sequence reads: CASSGGVYTEAFF. The CDR3 nucleotides are TGTGCCAGCAGTGGGGGGGTCTACACTGAAGCTTTCTTT.

The chain carries TRBV10-3 and TRBJ2-3; 8 bases agree with TRBD1. Looked up from germline, CDR1 is ENHRY and CDR2 is SYGVKD. The CDR3 consists of 12 residues. The V gene end was trimmed by 8 bases and the J gene end by 15 bases; junction bases not matched to a gene: 13. In DNA form, the CDR3 reads TGTGCCATCGGACAGGGCCTCGGCCCCTTCTATTTT. Translating it yields CAIGQGLGPFYF.

CDR3 DNA sequence: TGTGCCAGCAGCTTAGCGGGTCGGAGGGGTGCTCGGTATTTT. Translating it yields CASSLAGRRGARYF. The chain links TRBV7-2 to TRBJ2-3; possible D gene TRBD2, 6 bases. The CDR3 runs 14 residues. Between the trimmed V and J ends, which lost 0 bases and 14 bases, there was a span of 18 bases. CDR1 is SGHTA and CDR2 is FQGNSA in the germline V gene.

The V gene is TRBV19, the J gene TRBJ2-1; D might be TRBD1 (6 bases). CDR3 length: 15 amino acids. Trimming shortened V by 7 bases and J by 0 bases, and 13 bases separated the two germline ends. Germline CDR1 LNHDA, CDR2 SQIVND (reference sequence). CDR3 DNA sequence: TGTGCCAGTACTCAGGGGTCTAGCTCCTACAATGAGCAGTTCTTC. Protein product: CASTQGSSSYNEQFF.

The chain has TRBV20-1 and TRBJ1-1, with D uncertain. The CDR3 contains 10 residues. Germline CDR1 and CDR2: DFQATT and SNEGSKA (reference sequence). Trimming removed 6 bases at V and 7 bases at J, with 9 bases between. The CDR3 DNA is TGCAGTGCCCCAGTGGGTGAAGCTTTCTTT. It codes for CSAPVGEAFF.

This clonotype was seen repeatedly, ten times or more. J is TRBJ2-3 and V is TRBV7-2; 7 bases align to TRBD2. The CDR3 totals 15 residues. V lost 4 bases, J lost 0 bases, and 4 bases stayed unmatched. Germline lookup yields CDR1 SGHTA and CDR2 FQGNSA. The CDR3 here is CASSSLGRSTDTQYF. CDR3 sequence (DNA): TGTGCCAGCAGCTCCCTCGGGAGGAGCACAGATACGCAGTATTTT.

In this sample, this clonotype turned up a few times. This rearrangement joins TRBV7-6 to TRBJ2-5, with D maybe TRBD1 (5 bases). V lost 2 bases to trimming and J lost 5 bases, with 15 bases between them. Germline CDR1 is SGHVS and CDR2 is FNYEAQ. This CDR3 is built from 15 residues. The CDR3 sequence: CASSLSPGSWETQYF. The CDR3, as DNA: TGTGCCAGCAGCTTAAGTCCAGGGTCGTGGGAGACCCAGTACTTC. The whole variable domain, remainder taken from reference TRBV7-6 and TRBJ2-5, is GAGVSQSPRYKVTKRGQDVALRCDPISGHVSLYWYRQALGQGPEFLTYFNYEAQQDKSGLPNDRFSAERPEGSISTLTIQRTEQRDSAMYRCASSLSPGSWETQYFGPGTRLLVL.

This chain uses TRBV6-8 with TRBJ2-1; 9 nucleotides line up with TRBD1. V was pared by 7 bases and J by 5 bases, with 6 bases of the junction left unmatched. This CDR3 comprises 14 residues. Germline V CDR1 and CDR2: MNHGY, SAAAGT. The CDR3 protein is CASTGQGKHNEQFF. CDR3 nucleotide sequence: TGTGCCAGCACCGGACAGGGGAAGCACAATGAGCAGTTCTTC.

This clonotype was picked up many times. CDR3 sequence reads: CAISEVQGGSNQPQHF. The DNA for the CDR3 is TGTGCCATCAGTGAGGTCCAGGGGGGGAGCAATCAGCCCCAGCATTTT. This sequence joins TRBV10-3 and TRBJ1-5; 7 bases align to TRBD1. CDR3 length: 16 residues. CDR1 ENHRY and CDR2 SYGVKD come from the germline V gene. V gave up 2 bases and J gave up 1 base; unmatched junction bases: 5.

The chain uses TRBV29-1 and TRBJ2-3; perhaps TRBD2 as D (6 bases). V dropped 2 bases and J dropped 12 bases, with 18 bases sitting between them. Germline values: CDR1 SQVTM, CDR2 ANQGSEA. The CDR3 length is 13 residues. CDR3 nucleotide sequence: TGCAGCGTTGAATGGCGGGACTCATTCCCCCAGTATTTT. Its protein product is CSVEWRDSFPQYF.

This clonotype was seen a handful of times. The V and J genes are TRBV19 and TRBJ1-5; tentative D call: TRBD1 (5 bases). Trimming pared 4 bases from V and 8 bases from J, leaving 18 bases between. The CDR3 is 15 amino acids. Germline CDR1 and CDR2: LNHDA and SQIVND (reference sequence). The CDR3 DNA is TGTGCCAGTAGTAGAGAGGGGAGGGGAATTGAGCCCCAGCATTTT. The encoded protein is CASSREGRGIEPQHF.

This clonotype was seen a handful of times. V gene TRBV7-9 combines with J gene TRBJ2-1, with 9 bases matching TRBD2. CDR1 and CDR2 (germline): SEHNR, FQNEAQ (reference sequence). With 3 bases clipped from V and 7 bases from J, the junction kept 4 bases outside the gene matches. The CDR3 runs to 14 residues. In DNA, the CDR3 is TGTGCCAGCAGCTTTCTAGCGGGAAATAATGAGCAGTTCTTC. Encoded protein: CASSFLAGNNEQFF.

This clonotype has just a few counts. This rearrangement joins TRBV5-4 to TRBJ2-1, with 7 bases aligning to TRBD2. The CDR3 consists of 14 residues. Looked up from germline, CDR1 is SGHNT and CDR2 is YYREEE (reference sequence). J was trimmed by 4 bases and V by 7 bases; bases with no gene match: 8. The CDR3 nucleotides are TGTGCCAGCCTCAAGGGGCGGGGGTACAATGAGCAGTTCTTC. Translation: CASLKGRGYNEQFF.